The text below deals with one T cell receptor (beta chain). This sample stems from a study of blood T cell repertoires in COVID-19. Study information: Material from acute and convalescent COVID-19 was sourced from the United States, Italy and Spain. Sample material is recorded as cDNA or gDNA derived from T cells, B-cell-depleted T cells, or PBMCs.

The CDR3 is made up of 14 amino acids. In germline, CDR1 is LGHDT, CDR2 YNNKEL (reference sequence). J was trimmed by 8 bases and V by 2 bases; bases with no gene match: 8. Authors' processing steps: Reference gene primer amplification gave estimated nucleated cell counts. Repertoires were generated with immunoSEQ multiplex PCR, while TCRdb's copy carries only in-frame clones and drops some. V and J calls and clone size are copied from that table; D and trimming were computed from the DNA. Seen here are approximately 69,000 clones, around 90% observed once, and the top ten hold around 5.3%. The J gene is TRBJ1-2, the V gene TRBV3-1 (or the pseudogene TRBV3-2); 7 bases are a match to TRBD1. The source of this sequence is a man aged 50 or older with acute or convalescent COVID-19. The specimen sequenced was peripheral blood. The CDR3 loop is CASSQTDREIGYTF. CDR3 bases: TGTGCCAGCAGCCAAACAGACAGGGAGATCGGCTACACCTTC.